This T cell receptor (beta chain) was captured in a study of blood T cells in healthy people across ages. This clonotype turned up a few times. Its antigen remains unknown. Primed by a sample-barcoded 5' primer and a J-beta primer mix, a second PCR proceeded for about 6 to 11 cycles. Every sample gave at least 3 million paired-end reads containing CDR3. TCRdb independently ran MiXCR on the 5' RACE reads; one entry per CDR3 protein. This table has 1.8 million or so distinct CDR3 sequences, roughly 43% appearing once. Germline CDR1 reads DFQATT; CDR2 reads SNEGSKA (reference sequence). CDR3 length: 14 residues. Germline trimming cut 8 bases from V and 8 bases from J; bases unmatched to any gene: 12. Points from the study as a whole: Naive CD4+ cell counts and diversity both ran higher in long-lived than in aged donors.

V is TRBV20-1 and J is TRBJ2-1, with 10 bases identical to TRBD2. Sample: blood. This clonotype was obtained from a human donor in good health. The CDR3 loop is CSMKRGGLGDEQFF. CDR3 coding DNA: TGCAGTATGAAGCGGGGGGGTTTGGGGGATGAGCAGTTCTTC.